The present entry profiles one T cell receptor beta chain with its context. Its specificity is not known. Using immunoSEQ multiplex PCR, the repertoire was profiled, and TCRdb retains in-frame clones only, with some absent. The data hold 2,500,000 or so clones, with roughly nine tenths observed a single time. The V and J ends lost 7 bases and 3 bases, in that order; junction bases with no gene match: 2. The CDR3 sequence is 12 residues long. Germline V gene lookup returns CDR1 MNHEY and CDR2 SVGAGI. The source of the sample is a study of shared clonotypes between healthy human individuals. Study conclusions and caveats: Investigators collected only blood, and repertoires in tissues likely differ.

The sequence was collected from a man between 18 and 35 years old in good health. The source material was naive CD4+ T cells sorted from blood. The sample's subset: CD45RA+ positively selected. This chain joins TRBV6-5 and TRBJ2-5; 7 bases line up with TRBD2. The CDR3 reads CASMGTKETQYF. The CDR3 DNA reads TGTGCCAGCATGGGGACTAAAGAGACCCAGTACTTC.